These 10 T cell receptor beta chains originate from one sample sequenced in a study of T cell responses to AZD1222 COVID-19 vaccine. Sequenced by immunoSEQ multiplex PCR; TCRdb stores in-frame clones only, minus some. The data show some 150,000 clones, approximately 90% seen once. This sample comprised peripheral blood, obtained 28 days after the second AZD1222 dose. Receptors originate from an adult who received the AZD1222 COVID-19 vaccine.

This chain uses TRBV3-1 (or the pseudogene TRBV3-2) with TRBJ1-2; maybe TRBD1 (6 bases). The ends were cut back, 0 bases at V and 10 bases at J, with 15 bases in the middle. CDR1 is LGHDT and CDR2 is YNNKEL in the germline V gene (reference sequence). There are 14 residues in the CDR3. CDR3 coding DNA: TGTGCCAGCAGCCAAGAGGCAGGGGCTATAGACTACACCTTC. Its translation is CASSQEAGAIDYTF.

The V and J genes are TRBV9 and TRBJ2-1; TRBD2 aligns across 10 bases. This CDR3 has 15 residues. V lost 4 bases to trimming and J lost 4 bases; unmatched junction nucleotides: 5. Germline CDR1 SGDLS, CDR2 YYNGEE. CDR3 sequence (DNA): TGTGCCAGCAGCCCAAGCGGGGGGGCGTACAATGAGCAGTTCTTC. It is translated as CASSPSGGAYNEQFF.

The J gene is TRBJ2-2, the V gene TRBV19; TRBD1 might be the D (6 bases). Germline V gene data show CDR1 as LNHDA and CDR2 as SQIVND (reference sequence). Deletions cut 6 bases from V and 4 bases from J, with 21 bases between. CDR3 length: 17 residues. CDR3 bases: TGTGCCAGTAGCGACCCACCCGGGACATCAATCACCGGGGAGCTGTTTTTT. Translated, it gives CASSDPPGTSITGELFF. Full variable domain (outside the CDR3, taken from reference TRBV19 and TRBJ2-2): DGGITQSPKYLFRKEGQNVTLSCEQNLNHDAMYWYRQDPGQGLRLIYYSQIVNDFQKGDIAEGYSVSREKKESFPLTVTSAQKNPTAFYLCASSDPPGTSITGELFFGEGSRLTVL.

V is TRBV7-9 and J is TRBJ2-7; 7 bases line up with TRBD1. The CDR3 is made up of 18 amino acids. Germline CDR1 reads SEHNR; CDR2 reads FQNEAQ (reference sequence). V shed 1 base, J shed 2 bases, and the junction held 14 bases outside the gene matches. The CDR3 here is CASSLDPFDREMPYEQYF. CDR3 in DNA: TGTGCCAGCAGCTTAGACCCCTTTGACAGGGAAATGCCCTACGAGCAGTACTTC.

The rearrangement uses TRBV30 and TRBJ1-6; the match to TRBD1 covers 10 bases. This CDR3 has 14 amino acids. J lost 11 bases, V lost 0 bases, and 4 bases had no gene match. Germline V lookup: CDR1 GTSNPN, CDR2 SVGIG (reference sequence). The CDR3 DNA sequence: TGTGCCTGGAGTGTAGGACAGGGGGACCCACCCCTCCACTTT. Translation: CAWSVGQGDPPLHF.

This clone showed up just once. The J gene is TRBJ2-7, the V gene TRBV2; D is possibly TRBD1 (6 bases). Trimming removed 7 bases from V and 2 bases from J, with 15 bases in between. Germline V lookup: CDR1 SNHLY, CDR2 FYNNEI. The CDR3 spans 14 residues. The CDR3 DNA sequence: TGTGCCAGCAAGCTCGGACAGCCAACCTACGAGCAGTACTTC. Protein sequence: CASKLGQPTYEQYF.

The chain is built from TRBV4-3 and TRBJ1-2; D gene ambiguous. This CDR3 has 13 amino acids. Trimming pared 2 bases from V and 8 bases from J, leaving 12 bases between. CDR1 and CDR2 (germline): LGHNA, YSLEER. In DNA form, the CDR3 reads TGCGCCAGCAGCCAAAGTAGGCAATACGGCTACACCTTC. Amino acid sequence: CASSQSRQYGYTF.

The CDR3 region is CASSEVGTEQFF. Written as DNA, the CDR3 is TGTGCCAGCAGTGAAGTCGGGACGGAGCAGTTCTTC. The V call is TRBV2, the J call TRBJ2-1; D might be TRBD1 or TRBD2, each matching 5 bases. V gave up 1 base and J gave up 10 bases, with 8 bases separating them. CDR1 and CDR2 (germline): SNHLY, FYNNEI. The length of the CDR3 is 12 residues.

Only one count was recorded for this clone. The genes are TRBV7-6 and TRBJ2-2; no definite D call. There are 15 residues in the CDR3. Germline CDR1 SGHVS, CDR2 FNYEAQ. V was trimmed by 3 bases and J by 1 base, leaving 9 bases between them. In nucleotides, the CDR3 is TGTGCCAGCAGCTTGTTCAGCGAGAACACCGGGGAGCTGTTTTTT. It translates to CASSLFSENTGELFF.

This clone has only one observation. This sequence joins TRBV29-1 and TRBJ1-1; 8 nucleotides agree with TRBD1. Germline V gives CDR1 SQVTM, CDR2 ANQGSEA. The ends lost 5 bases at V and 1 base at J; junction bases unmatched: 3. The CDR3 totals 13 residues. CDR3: CSVPGTGNTEAFF. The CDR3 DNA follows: TGCAGCGTTCCCGGGACAGGGAACACTGAAGCTTTCTTT.